These 2 T cell receptor beta chains were all obtained from the same sample, sequenced in a study of blood T cell repertoires in COVID-19. Using immunoSEQ multiplex PCR, the repertoire was profiled, and TCRdb retains in-frame clones only, with some absent. In the table there are under 300,000 clones, just under 90% of which are singletons. The specimen sequenced was PBMCs or T cells enriched from blood (not recorded which). Every receptor here comes from a woman aged 55 to 70 who had recovered from COVID-19.

This chain joins TRBV2 and TRBJ1-5, with D possibly TRBD1 on 5 matching bases. The ends were cut back, 3 bases at V and 4 bases at J, with 10 bases in the middle. Per the germline V gene, CDR1 is SNHLY and CDR2 is FYNNEI. The length of the CDR3 is 14 residues. CDR3 protein: CASSDRVVNQPQHF. The CDR3, as DNA: TGTGCCAGCAGTGACAGGGTAGTAAATCAGCCCCAGCATTTT. The variable domain in full, completed from reference TRBV2 and TRBJ1-5, reads EPEVTQTPSHQVTQMGQEVILRCVPISNHLYFYWYRQILGQKVEFLVSFYNNEISEKSEIFDDQFSVERPDGSNFTLKIRSTKLEDSAMYFCASSDRVVNQPQHFGDGTRLSIL.

This chain joins TRBV5-4 and TRBJ2-7, with D perhaps matching TRBD1 (7 bases). The CDR3 spans 13 residues. The V and J ends lost 4 bases and 2 bases respectively, with 10 bases between them. CDR1 SGHNT and CDR2 YYREEE come from the germline V gene (reference sequence). This chain's CDR3 is CASSPGGPYEQYF. In DNA, the CDR3 is TGTGCCAGCAGCCCAGGGGGGCCCTACGAGCAGTACTTC.